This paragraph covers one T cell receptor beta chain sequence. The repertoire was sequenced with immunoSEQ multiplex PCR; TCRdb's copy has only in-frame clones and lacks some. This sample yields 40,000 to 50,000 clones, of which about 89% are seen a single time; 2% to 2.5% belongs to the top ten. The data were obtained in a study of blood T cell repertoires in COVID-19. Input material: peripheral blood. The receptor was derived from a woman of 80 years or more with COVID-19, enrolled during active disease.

The CDR3 bases are TGTGCCAGCAGTCAGTACAGGGTAACCGGGGAGCTGTTTTTT. Translation gives CASSQYRVTGELFF. This chain joins TRBV2 and TRBJ2-2, with D possibly matching TRBD1 (6 bases). The CDR3 length is 14 residues. Germline CDR1 SNHLY, CDR2 FYNNEI. The V and J ends lost 5 bases and 5 bases respectively, with 12 bases between them.